Following are 31 T cell receptor beta chains from one sample sequenced in a study of type 1 and type 2 diabetes patients (dated by TCRdb to about 2016). Sequenced using an Illumina MiSeq. TCRbeta CDR3 amplification used genomic DNA from the sorted T cell subsets as template. The TCRbeta CDR3 region was amplified by multiplex PCR with 30 forward and 13 reverse primers. The public reads were reprocessed in TCRdb via fastp at Q25 and MiXCR, keeping in-frame beta chains. Rows are unified per CDR3 protein, each entry keeping the most common DNA and genes. The sample has 250,000 or so distinct CDR3 sequences on record, around 47% of them singletons. Around 13% of the sample lies in the top ten. Sequencing input: peripheral blood mononuclear cells (PBMCs). The receptors originated from a man aged 18 to 29 with type 2 diabetes.

This clonotype was picked up a small number of times. CDR3 bases: TGTGCCTGGGGGGAGGGGGTTGGCACAGATACGCAGTATTTT. Its translation: CAWGEGVGTDTQYF. The genes are TRBV30 and TRBJ2-3, with D perhaps matching TRBD2 (7 bases). Trimming removed 5 bases at V and 1 base at J, with 13 bases between. Germline V gene lookup returns CDR1 GTSNPN and CDR2 SVGIG (reference sequence). The CDR3 spans 14 residues.

This clonotype has only a few counts. This chain joins TRBV2 and TRBJ1-4; 8 bases line up with TRBD1. The CDR3 covers 15 residues. CDR1 is SNHLY and CDR2 is FYNNEI in the germline V gene. Trimming at V came to 6 bases and at J to 7 bases, leaving 10 bases not matched to a gene. CDR3: CASSSQGASSEKLFF. The CDR3 DNA is TGTGCCAGCAGCTCCCAGGGGGCGTCGAGTGAAAAACTGTTTTTT.

About this clonotype itself: Since no conserved phenylalanine or tryptophan closes the CDR3, a read error is the likely cause. The rearrangement uses TRBV6-1 and TRBJ2-7, with a possible D match to TRBD2 (5 bases). This CDR3 has 13 residues. Germline-derived CDR1 and CDR2 are MNHNS and SASEGT. With 4 bases removed from V and 1 base from J, the gap between germline ends came to 8 bases. CDR3 loop: CASSAGLSYEQYL. Here the CDR3 DNA reads TGTGCCAGCAGTGCCGGACTTTCCTACGAGCAGTACTTA.

This chain links TRBV7-7 with TRBJ1-1; D may be TRBD1 (5 bases). Germline CDR1 is SSHAT and CDR2 is FNYEAQ (reference sequence). This CDR3 has 11 amino acids. Written as DNA, the CDR3 is TGTGCTACGGCCCTGGGGGCTGAAGCTTTCTTT. It codes for CATALGAEAFF.

V is TRBV15 and J is TRBJ2-3; D perhaps matches TRBD1 (7 bases). Germline V lookup: CDR1 LNHNV, CDR2 YYDKDF (reference sequence). CDR3 length equals 14 residues. Deletions cut 5 bases from V and 5 bases from J, with 14 bases between. This chain's CDR3 is CATSAQGRKDTQYF. The CDR3 DNA reads TGTGCCACCAGCGCACAGGGGAGGAAAGATACGCAGTATTTT.

The chain uses TRBV6-2 or TRBV6-3 and TRBJ2-3, with a weak D call TRBD2 (5 bases). Germline CDR1 MNHEY, CDR2 SVGEGT. CDR3 size: 13 residues. Trimming took off 2 bases at V and 8 bases at J, with 11 bases between the two ends. Written as DNA, the CDR3 is TGTGCCAGCAGTTACCGGGAACTTGGTACGCAGTATTTT. It codes for CASSYRELGTQYF.

The V and J genes are TRBV7-2 and TRBJ2-5; 13 nucleotides align to TRBD2. CDR3 size: 16 residues. After removal of 4 bases from V and 0 bases from J, the junction contained 2 bases not matched to a gene. The V gene's germline CDR1 is SGHTA and CDR2 FQGNSA. CDR3 coding DNA: TGTGCCAGCAGCTGGACTAGCGGGGGACACCAAGAGACCCAGTACTTC. It specifies CASSWTSGGHQETQYF. The variable domain in full, completed from reference TRBV7-2 and TRBJ2-5, reads GAGVSQSPSNKVTEKGKDVELRCDPISGHTALYWYRQSLGQGLEFLIYFQGNSAPDKSGLPSDRFSAERTGGSVSTLTIQRTQQEDSAVYLCASSWTSGGHQETQYFGPGTRLLVL.

V gene TRBV12-3 or TRBV12-4 combines with J gene TRBJ1-1; 7 nucleotides line up with TRBD1. The CDR3 is made up of 14 amino acids. Germline trimming cut 6 bases from V and 5 bases from J; bases unmatched to any gene: 9. CDR3: CASSWTGPGTEAFF. CDR3 nucleotides: TGTGCCAGCAGCTGGACAGGCCCCGGGACTGAAGCTTTCTTT.

A note on this clonotype: A clone one base away is much larger, so this may be a read error. The chain couples TRBV2 to TRBJ2-5, with 8 positions matching TRBD2. TRBJ2-1 matches the DNA end more closely, so the J call is doubtful. Germline lookup yields CDR1 SNHLY and CDR2 FYNNEI. This CDR3 has 14 residues. CDR3 sequence reads: CASSDGGAYNEQFF. The CDR3 region has the DNA TGTGCCAGCAGTGACGGGGGGGCCTACAATGAGCAGTTCTTC.

The V gene is TRBV12-3 or TRBV12-4, the J gene TRBJ1-2; the match to TRBD1 covers 7 bases. This CDR3 has 14 residues. Unmatched junction bases numbered 8, after V lost 6 bases and J lost 4 bases. Here the CDR3 reads CASSPGTEFYGYTF. The CDR3 region has the DNA TGTGCCAGCAGCCCCGGGACAGAATTCTATGGCTACACCTTC.

A remark on this clonotype: At one of its ends the junction is not consistent with the germline gene, which may arise from a read error. The chain employs TRBV10-3 and TRBJ2-6, with D hard to call. Germline V gives CDR1 ENHRY, CDR2 SYGVKD. There are 18 residues in the CDR3. This CDR3 is CASSEWPALASGANVLTF. In DNA form, the CDR3 reads TGTGCCAGCAGTGAGTGGCCGGCGCTTGCCTCTGGGGCCAACGTCCTGACTTTC.

This clonotype showed up just a few times. The chain couples TRBV4-3 to TRBJ2-1; the D call may be TRBD1 or TRBD2 (5 bases each). Trimming removed 2 bases from V and 0 bases from J, with 11 bases in between. Germline V gene sequence: CDR1 LGHNA, CDR2 YSLEER. The CDR3 spans 16 residues. The CDR3 spells CASSQSAGSSYNEQFF. CDR3 DNA: TGCGCCAGCAGCCAATCAGCAGGGAGCTCCTACAATGAGCAGTTCTTC.

In this sample, this clonotype turned up many times. The CDR3 DNA sequence: TGTGCCACCAGCTTCCCAGCCGTCCATGGCTACACCTTC. Translation: CATSFPAVHGYTF. The V and J genes are TRBV15 and TRBJ1-2; D call uncertain. V lost 5 bases and J 6 bases, leaving 13 bases between the germline ends. Germline CDR1 is LNHNV and CDR2 is YYDKDF (reference sequence). There are 13 residues in the CDR3.

The chain recombines TRBV2 with TRBJ2-5; 8 positions agree with TRBD1. The CDR3 has 15 amino acids. The germline V gene has CDR1 SNHLY and CDR2 FYNNEI. Trimming at V came to 1 base and at J to 4 bases, leaving 5 bases not matched to a gene. The CDR3, as DNA: TGTGCCAGCAGTGAAGACAGGGGGACGTCAGAGACCCAGTACTTC. This encodes CASSEDRGTSETQYF.

About this clonotype: Germline is not matched at one junction end, which may reflect a read error. The chain uses TRBV10-3 and TRBJ2-1; 9 bases are shared with TRBD1. The V gene's germline CDR1 is ENHRY and CDR2 SYGVKD. The CDR3 runs to 14 residues. The CDR3 nucleotides are TGTGCCAGCAGTCCGACAGGGGGTAGGAATGAGCAGTTCTTC. This translates into CASSPTGGRNEQFF.

The chain uses TRBV12-5 and TRBJ2-1, with D maybe TRBD1 (6 bases). The CDR3 has 15 amino acids. The germline V gene encodes CDR1 LGHNT and CDR2 FRNRAP. V dropped 3 bases and J dropped 8 bases, with 17 bases sitting between them. The CDR3 DNA sequence: TGTGCTAGTGGTTTCCCCCCAGGGGCCATGGATGAGCAGTTCTTC. It encodes CASGFPPGAMDEQFF.

The chain couples TRBV6-5 to TRBJ2-1; 8 bases agree with TRBD2. V lost 2 bases to trimming and J lost 8 bases; unmatched junction nucleotides: 14. Germline loops: CDR1 MNHEY, CDR2 SVGAGI. This CDR3 has 17 residues. The DNA for the CDR3 is TGTGCCAGCAGTTACGATCCACCGGTAGCGGGAAGGGATGAGCAGTTCTTC. Protein: CASSYDPPVAGRDEQFF.

A few counts support this clonotype. J is TRBJ1-6 and V is TRBV27; D uncertain. Trimming took 1 base from V and 8 from J, leaving 6 bases between them. Germline V gene data show CDR1 as MNHEY and CDR2 as SMNVEV (reference sequence). The CDR3 length is 13 residues. The CDR3 spells CASSLYTDSPLHF. The DNA for the CDR3 is TGTGCCAGCAGTTTATACACTGATTCACCCCTCCACTTT.

V usage is TRBV30 and J usage is TRBJ2-3, with TRBD2 matching 8 bases. The CDR3 loop spans 16 amino acids. The germline V gene encodes CDR1 GTSNPN and CDR2 SVGIG (reference sequence). Germline trimming cut 8 bases from V and 2 bases from J; bases unmatched to any gene: 15. CDR3 in amino acids: CASTPGPAGVTDTQYF. Written as DNA, the CDR3 is TGTGCCAGTACCCCTGGTCCAGCGGGGGTCACAGATACGCAGTATTTT. Together with reference TRBV30 and TRBJ2-3, the CDR3 gives the full variable domain: SQTIHQWPATLVQPVGSPLSLECTVEGTSNPNLYWYRQAAGRGLQLLFYSVGIGQISSEVPQNLSASRPQDRQFILSSKKLLLSDSGFYLCASTPGPAGVTDTQYFGPGTRLTVL.

This clonotype was observed a few times. The rearrangement joins TRBV7-2 to TRBJ1-2; 7 nucleotides align to TRBD1. Germline-derived CDR1 and CDR2 are SGHTA and FQGNSA. Losses at the gene ends were 5 bases for V and 5 bases for J; bases not matched to a gene: 11. This CDR3 comprises 15 residues. The DNA of the CDR3 is TGTGCCAGCAGCATCAGCAGGGGGGGTGGGTATGGCTACACCTTC. Translating gives CASSISRGGGYGYTF.

The rearrangement uses TRBV4-2 and TRBJ2-3; perhaps D is TRBD1 or TRBD2 (6 bases each). The CDR3 runs to 16 residues. V lost 4 bases to trimming and J lost 7 bases, with 21 bases between them. Germline V lookup: CDR1 LGHNA, CDR2 YNFKEQ. CDR3 amino acids: CASSPGIRKGGYTQYF. Here the CDR3 DNA reads TGTGCCAGCAGCCCGGGGATTAGGAAGGGGGGATATACGCAGTATTTT.

Remarks on this clonotype: With a much larger clone just one base away, this may be a read error. The chain carries TRBV7-6 and TRBJ2-2, with a weak D call TRBD2 (5 bases). In germline, CDR1 is SGHVS, CDR2 FNYEAQ. The CDR3 runs 14 residues. The CDR3 DNA reads as TGTGCCAGCGGCTTATACGGCGGGACCGGGGAGCTGTTTTTT. Translated, it gives CASGLYGGTGELFF.

This chain links TRBV28 with TRBJ1-6; tentatively, D is TRBD1 (5 bases). V lost 10 bases to trimming and J lost 9 bases, with 25 bases between them. There are 16 residues in the CDR3. Germline CDR1 is MDHEN and CDR2 is SYDVKM. The CDR3 nucleotides read TGTGCCACCAGAGCCTCAGGGCTTGGGTATGTTTCACCCCTCCACTTT. The encoded protein is CATRASGLGYVSPLHF.

This chain uses TRBV2 with TRBJ1-4, with a tentative D call TRBD1 (6 bases). The CDR3 is 13 residues long. V was cut by 5 bases and J by 8 bases, with 12 bases left in between. Germline V gives CDR1 SNHLY, CDR2 FYNNEI. The CDR3 sequence: CASSQGPKEKLFF. In nucleotides, the CDR3 is TGTGCCAGCAGTCAGGGGCCGAAGGAAAAACTGTTTTTT. Complete variable domain (other parts from reference TRBV2 and TRBJ1-4): EPEVTQTPSHQVTQMGQEVILRCVPISNHLYFYWYRQILGQKVEFLVSFYNNEISEKSEIFDDQFSVERPDGSNFTLKIRSTKLEDSAMYFCASSQGPKEKLFFGSGTQLSVL.

This clonotype is termed medium-sized. CDR3 sequence: CASSTGPSYNSPLHF. CDR3 bases: TGTGCCAGCAGCACAGGACCCTCCTATAATTCACCCCTCCACTTT. This sequence joins TRBV28 and TRBJ1-6; possibly TRBD1 for D (5 bases). This CDR3 region has 15 residues. Germline V lookup: CDR1 MDHEN, CDR2 SYDVKM. V lost 6 bases and J lost 0, with 9 bases in between.

This clonotype has a handful of counts. The J gene is TRBJ1-2, the V gene TRBV28; tentatively, D is TRBD1 (6 bases). CDR3 size: 16 residues. The germline gives CDR1 MDHEN, CDR2 SYDVKM. Trimming left V 4 bases short and J 2 bases short, with 17 bases between. DNA for the CDR3: TGTGCCAGCAGTTGGGGGCTGGGGGGCAAAAACTATGGCTACACCTTC. This sequence encodes CASSWGLGGKNYGYTF.

The V call is TRBV20-1, the J call TRBJ2-7; D is ambiguous. The germline CDR1 and CDR2 sequences are DFQATT and SNEGSKA (reference sequence). The ends were cut back, 5 bases at V and 3 bases at J, with 8 bases in the middle. This CDR3 has 11 residues. CDR3 sequence: CSALSGYEQYF. The CDR3 coding sequence is TGCAGTGCTCTCTCGGGCTACGAGCAGTACTTC.

This clonotype showed up many times. CDR3 bases: TGTGCCTGGAGTGTGGCAGCGGGAACCTACGAGCAGTACTTC. It encodes CAWSVAAGTYEQYF. The chain uses TRBV30 and TRBJ2-7; 7 bases match TRBD2. The CDR3 contains 14 residues. Per the germline V gene, CDR1 is GTSNPN and CDR2 is SVGIG (reference sequence). J gave up 2 bases and V 0 bases, and 4 bases lay outside the gene matches.

The chain links TRBV6-5 to TRBJ2-3, with 7 positions matching TRBD1. CDR1 and CDR2 (germline): MNHEY, SVGAGI. The CDR3 totals 16 residues. Trimming at V came to 8 bases and at J to 4 bases, leaving 15 bases not matched to a gene. CDR3 sequence reads: CASSPFTGVRPDTQYF. The CDR3 DNA sequence: TGTGCCAGCTCCCCTTTCACAGGGGTACGCCCAGATACGCAGTATTTT.

The chain employs TRBV4-3 and TRBJ1-5; D not resolved. The CDR3 has 14 amino acids. In germline, CDR1 is LGHNA, CDR2 YSLEER. V lost 1 base and J lost 7, with 11 bases in between. The CDR3 spells CASSQGVVSQPQHF. The CDR3 DNA reads TGCGCCAGCAGCCAAGGGGTCGTTTCCCAGCCCCAGCATTTT.

The CDR3 DNA is TGTGCCAGCACTCACGCTTTGGGAAGCAATCAGCCCCAGCATTTT. The encoded protein is CASTHALGSNQPQHF. This chain uses TRBV6-5 with TRBJ1-5; no clear D. CDR3 length equals 15 residues. CDR1 is MNHEY, CDR2 SVGAGI, per germline. V lost 7 bases, J lost 1 base, and 14 bases lay in between.